The present T cell receptor beta chain was sequenced within a study of T-cell reconstitution after alpha-beta-depleted transplantation in children listed by TCRdb under 2016. In terms of the full investigation: T-cell immune reconstitution after TCRalphabeta/CD19-depleted allogeneic hematopoietic cell transplantation in children was quantitatively tracked in the study by means of TCR repertoire profiling.

This clonotype was detected ten times or more. Its antigen is currently not known. It has no much larger one-base neighbor in the sample; base qualities were not kept. Per the germline V gene, SGHDT is the CDR1 and YYEEEE is the CDR2. The CDR3 goes from the cysteine to the phenylalanine over 14 residues. Only the CDR3 portion is preserved as DNA: 42 bases, with reading frame beginning at the first base. V gives up 0 bases and J gives up 6 bases, and the segment between their germline ends measures 9 bases. The meaning of the sample's treatment or condition label: allogeneic hematopoietic cell transplantation with graft depleted of TCRalphabeta T cells and CD19 B cells. TCRalphabeta/CD19-depleted allogeneic hematopoietic cell grafts were given to the transplant recipients, all of whom were children. Libraries were made using PCR. The run used an Illumina HiSeq 2500. TCR library preparation used molecular barcoding, with unique molecular identifiers applied to normalize quantification of the TCRbeta repertoire. Clones were called with MiXCR by TCRdb after fastp trimmed the public reads at Q25, and only in-frame beta chains were retained. Each CDR3 protein gets just one entry, which takes the most common genes and DNA from the rows behind it. The sample includes 480,000 or so distinct CDR3 sequences, with roughly 10% observed a single time. The ten most abundant clones make up just over 2% of the sample.

Here is what the overall study found, with its caveats: In some patients, the high TCRbeta diversity seen at day 60 was put down to recipient T cells and intrathymic progenitors that had survived conditioning. Over subsequent months, a decline in hyperexpanded clone frequencies was noted, and after one year, T-cell counts and TCRbeta diversity were mostly ascribed to newly produced T cells. Apparently early alphabetaT-cell count recovery about two months after transplant reportedly relied on only several hundred rapidly expanded clones derived from non-depleted graft cells.

Source: PBMCs, taken before TCRalphabeta/CD19-depleted stem cell transplant. The TCR was taken from a child aged 2-15 years with inherited bone marrow failure, due to receive a stem cell transplant. The chain was built from TRBV5-6 and TRBJ1-4; the D gene identity is not certain. The CDR3 region has the sequence CASSLDMEDEKLFF. The DNA sequence is TGTGCCAGCAGCTTGGACATGGAGGATGAAAAACTGTTTTTT.